Listed below are T cell receptor beta chains from one sample, sequenced in a study of brain metastases from non-small cell lung cancer. TCRdb's table, derived via immunoSEQ multiplex PCR, lists solely in-frame clones and lacks some. The table includes about 4,200 clones, about nine tenths detected once. The specimen sequenced was primary lung tumor tissue. The source of these receptors is a donor aged 40 or older with non-small cell lung cancer. Both conserved end residues are part of each CDR3. The D gene is left open where the match is weak. Clone size, where shown, is once, few, many, or a class for clones that have expanded.

v_call	clone_size	d_call	j_call	cdr3_nt	cdr3_aa
TRBV23-1	few	-	TRBJ2-7	TGCGCCAGCAGCCCCGGGGGCCCCTACGAGCAGTACTTC	CASSPGGPYEQYF
TRBV5-1	-	-	TRBJ2-7	TGCGCCAGCAGCATCCGGGACACTTACGAGCAGTACTTC	CASSIRDTYEQYF
TRBV18	-	-	TRBJ1-1	TGTGCCAGCTCACCCTCCCTCCCCGGGGCGAACACTGAAGCTTTCTTT	CASSPSLPGANTEAFF
TRBV2	-	-	TRBJ1-1	TGTGCTAGCGCGTCGGGACCACGAATGAACACTGAAGCTTTCTTT	CASASGPRMNTEAFF
TRBV5-8	once	TRBD2	TRBJ2-2	TGTGCCAGCTCATCTAGCGGGAGCCCGTCCACCGGGGAGCTGTTTTTT	CASSSSGSPSTGELFF
TRBV29-1	-	-	TRBJ1-1	TGCAGCGTTGTGGGGTCTTTGAACACTGAAGCTTTCTTT	CSVVGSLNTEAFF
TRBV9	few	-	TRBJ1-2	TGTGCCAGCAGCGTAGAAGCGTCCAGGGGCTATGGCTACACCTTC	CASSVEASRGYGYTF
TRBV28	-	TRBD1	TRBJ2-5	TGTGCCAGCCGGTGGACAGGGGGCGGGGAGACCCAGTACTTC	CASRWTGGGETQYF
TRBV28	-	-	TRBJ2-5	TGTGCCAGCAGTTTAGAAGAGGGCAGGGTAGAGACCCAGTACTTC	CASSLEEGRVETQYF
TRBV10-3	once	TRBD1	TRBJ1-1	TGTGCCATTAGCGGGACAGACACTGAAGCTTTCTTT	CAISGTDTEAFF
TRBV3-1/TRBV3-2	-	TRBD1	TRBJ2-7	TGTGCCAGCAGCCAACGGACAGGGGGAACGGACGAGCAGTACTTC	CASSQRTGGTDEQYF
TRBV24-1	-	-	TRBJ2-6	TGTGCCACCAGTGATCCCCCGGGGCAGGGCACCGGGGCCAACGTCCTGACTTTC	CATSDPPGQGTGANVLTF
TRBV5-1	-	-	TRBJ2-3	TGCGCCAGCAGCTTGTTTGAAGGGACAGATACGCAGTATTTT	CASSLFEGTDTQYF
TRBV6-2/TRBV6-3	-	-	TRBJ1-1	TGTGCCAGCAGCAAACCAGTGGAATGGGCTGAAGCTTTCTTT	CASSKPVEWAEAFF
TRBV28	-	-	TRBJ1-2	TGTGCCAGCAGTACCTTCCATGGCTACACCTTC	CASSTFHGYTF
TRBV7-2	few	TRBD1	TRBJ1-6	TGTGCCAGCAGACTAGACAGGGCAGTCAATTCACCCCTCCACTTT	CASRLDRAVNSPLHF
TRBV28	-	-	TRBJ2-7	TGTGCCAGCAGTTTACTTAGGGGCGAGCAGTACTTC	CASSLLRGEQYF
TRBV5-1	-	TRBD2	TRBJ2-7	TGCGCCAGCAGCCCCGGACTAGGTTCCTACGAGCAGTACTTC	CASSPGLGSYEQYF
TRBV24-1	-	TRBD2	TRBJ2-3	TGTGCCACCAGTGATTTGCAGGGGACTAGCGGGAGAGGGAGCACAGATACGCAGTATTTT	CATSDLQGTSGRGSTDTQYF
TRBV4-2	once	-	TRBJ1-1	TGTGCCAGCAGCAAATCGGGGGCCGGGGGGAACACTGAAGCTTTCTTT	CASSKSGAGGNTEAFF
TRBV28	-	TRBD2	TRBJ2-7	TGTGCCAGCAGTGTAGCGGGAGGAGTTAACGAGCAGTACTTC	CASSVAGGVNEQYF
TRBV28	-	-	TRBJ2-5	TGTGCCAGCAGTTCCCCTAGCAGTACCCAAGAGACCCAGTACTTC	CASSSPSSTQETQYF
TRBV6-2/TRBV6-3	-	TRBD1	TRBJ1-1	TGTGCCAGCAGTTCCTACTCCGGGACAGGGCTTTTTAACACTGAAGCTTTCTTT	CASSSYSGTGLFNTEAFF
TRBV20-1	once	-	TRBJ2-5	TGCAGTCCCGTGGACGTAGAGACCCAGTACTTC	CSPVDVETQYF
TRBV14	-	-	TRBJ1-1	TGTGCCAGCAGCCTCCTCCTCCCCCCCAGGGGTCACACTGAAGCTTTCTTT	CASSLLLPPRGHTEAFF
TRBV13	-	TRBD2	TRBJ2-1	TGTGCCAGCAGCCCAAAGAGCGGGAGGTACTACAATGAGCAGTTCTTC	CASSPKSGRYYNEQFF
TRBV6-1	-	-	TRBJ2-1	TGTGCCAGCAGTGAAGTGGTAGGGGGTACCTACAATGAGCAGTTCTTC	CASSEVVGGTYNEQFF
TRBV10-2	-	-	TRBJ1-2	TGCGCCAGCAGTGCGAGGACAGTAAATTATGGCTACACCTTC	CASSARTVNYGYTF
TRBV20-1	-	-	TRBJ2-5	TGCAGCGCACTAACGGGGGAGACCCAGTACTTC	CSALTGETQYF
TRBV10-3	-	-	TRBJ1-1	TGTGCCATCAGAAGGACAGTGGGGTTGAACACTGAAGCTTTCTTT	CAIRRTVGLNTEAFF
TRBV9	-	TRBD2	TRBJ2-5	TGTGCCACCTCTCGGGGGGAAAAGAAAGAGACCCAGTACTTC	CATSRGEKKETQYF
TRBV3-1/TRBV3-2	-	-	TRBJ1-1	TGTACCAGCAGCCATGTGCCCACTGAAGCTTTCTTT	CTSSHVPTEAFF
TRBV7-9	-	TRBD2	TRBJ2-1	TGTGCCAGCCTACCGGAGCGGGAGGGTGGGAGTGAGCAGTTCTTC	CASLPEREGGSEQFF
TRBV19	once	-	TRBJ1-4	TGTGCCAGTAGTATACGACCGCTGAGGGCAACTAATGAAAAACTGTTTTTT	CASSIRPLRATNEKLFF
TRBV27	-	-	TRBJ1-1	TGTGCCAGCAGTTTTAGGCAGGAGGTGAACACTGAAGTTTTCTTT	CASSFRQEVNTEVFF
TRBV27	-	-	TRBJ1-5	TGTGCCAGCAGTTTGTCACAGAGGTATAGCAATCAGCCCCAGCATTTT	CASSLSQRYSNQPQHF
TRBV20-1	few	-	TRBJ2-3	TGCAGTGGGGTCGAGGCAGATACGCAGTATTTT	CSGVEADTQYF
TRBV5-4	few	TRBD1	TRBJ2-5	TGTGCCAGCAGCACAGGGACAGACCTCTTCAAGGGCGCCCAGTACTTC	CASSTGTDLFKGAQYF
TRBV2	-	-	TRBJ1-1	TGTGCCAGCAGAGGAAACCAGGGGAGCTACTCTGAAGCTTTCTTT	CASRGNQGSYSEAFF
TRBV12-3/TRBV12-4	-	-	TRBJ2-7	TGTGCCAGCAGCCCGGACCTCTACGAGCAGTACTTC	CASSPDLYEQYF
TRBV19	-	-	TRBJ2-3	TGTGCCAGTAGCATCCAAGGGACACTCGCGGGTACGCAGTATTTT	CASSIQGTLAGTQYF
TRBV19	-	-	TRBJ2-7	TGTGCCAGTAGTGGATCGACAGGTGGTTTTGGGCACGAGCAGTACTTC	CASSGSTGGFGHEQYF
TRBV28	-	TRBD2	TRBJ2-7	TGTGCCAGCAGTTTACCGCCCGCACTAGCGGGTATAGAGCAGTACTTC	CASSLPPALAGIEQYF
TRBV25-1	-	-	TRBJ1-4	TGTGCCAGCACGGGACAAAAGAATGAAAAACTGTTTTTT	CASTGQKNEKLFF